The TCR beta chain under discussion was sequenced for a study of response to subunit inactivated influenza vaccine. Overall study results and limits: It was the authors' suggestion that each seasonal influenza vaccination recruits few new T cells.

TCRdb re-called the RT-PCR reads with MiXCR, one entry per CDR3 protein. This table holds some 550,000 distinct CDR3 sequences, less than 25% found once. Regarding this clonotype: Its antigen is still unknown.

Trimming removed 3 bases at V and 4 bases at J, with 13 bases between. Germline V CDR1 and CDR2: SGHTA, FQGTGA. There are 15 residues in the CDR3. The same data also contributed to another study, on T cells expressing NK-cell markers. Turning to that study: Libraries used 5'RACE template switching adding universal primer site and UMIs. Underlying the TCR beta repertoires were sorted CD3+CD56+NKG2C+, CD3+CD56+NKG2C- and CD3+CD56-NKG2C+ T cells. Over 5 donors showed dominant NKG2C+ clonotypes comprising roughly 1.0-7.5% of their CD8+ T cells. These clonotypes also led the CD3+CD56-NKG2C+ fraction in a handful of donors.

The clonotype originates from a man in his forties or fifties who received an inactivated influenza vaccine. The rearrangement links TRBV7-3 to TRBJ2-1; weak D call: TRBD2 (7 bases). The source was CD4+ T cells sorted from PBMCs, collected 11 to 12 days after vaccination. The DNA of the CDR3 is TGTGCCAGCAGCTTTCGGGGGGCGTCGTACAATGAGCAGTTCTTC. Residues: CASSFRGASYNEQFF.